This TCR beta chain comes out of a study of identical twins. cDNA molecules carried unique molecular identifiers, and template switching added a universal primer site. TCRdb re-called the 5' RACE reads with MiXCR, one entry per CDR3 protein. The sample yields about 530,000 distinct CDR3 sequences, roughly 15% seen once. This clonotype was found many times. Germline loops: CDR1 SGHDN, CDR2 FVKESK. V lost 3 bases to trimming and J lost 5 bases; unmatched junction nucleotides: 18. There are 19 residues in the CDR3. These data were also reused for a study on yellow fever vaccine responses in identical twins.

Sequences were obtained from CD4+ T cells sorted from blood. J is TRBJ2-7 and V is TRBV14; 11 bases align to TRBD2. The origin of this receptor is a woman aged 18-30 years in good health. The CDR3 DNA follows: TGTGCCAGCAGCCACCAGATGAATCCTCGACTAGCGGGACCCCACGAGCAGTACTTC. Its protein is CASSHQMNPRLAGPHEQYF.